The rows below give T cell receptor beta chains drawn from one sample of a study of breast tumors, draining lymph nodes, adjacent tissues. TCRdb reprocessed the multiplex PCR reads with MiXCR, giving one entry per CDR3 protein. Here the sample spans some 140,000 distinct CDR3 sequences, around 21% being singletons. Material: axillary lymph node tissue. The receptors shown here come from a female donor with breast cancer. Some clones in this sample may be carry-over from other donors' samples. CDR3s include the opening cysteine and the closing phenylalanine or tryptophan. The D gene is left open where the match is weak. Rows may omit the clone size; those that give it use once, few, many or a size class.

V gene	J gene	D gene	clone size	CDR3 DNA	CDR3 protein
TRBV9	TRBJ2-1	TRBD2	many	TGTGCCAGCAGCGTTCTAGCGGGAGCCGTCAATGAGCAGTTCTTC	CASSVLAGAVNEQFF
TRBV7-2	TRBJ2-3	TRBD2	many	TGTGCCAGCAGCTTACTGTCCGCGGGAGGACCCACAGATACGCAGTATTTT	CASSLLSAGGPTDTQYF
TRBV5-4	TRBJ2-5	NA	NA	TGTGCCAGCAGCCGGGGACACCTCCAAGAGACCCAGTACTTC	CASSRGHLQETQYF
TRBV5-4	TRBJ2-5	NA	many	TGTGCCAGCAGCTTGGGCGGTTCCCTCCAAGAGACCCAGTACTTC	CASSLGGSLQETQYF
TRBV19	TRBJ1-5	NA	many	TGTGCCAGTAGCCGGACAGATCCCATCAACAATCAGCCCCAGCATTTT	CASSRTDPINNQPQHF
TRBV12-3/TRBV12-4	TRBJ1-5	TRBD1	few	TGTGCCAGCAGCCCCCCCGGGACAGGGAGCAATCAGCCCCAGCATTTT	CASSPPGTGSNQPQHF
TRBV20-1	TRBJ2-3	NA	many	TGCAGTGCTAGAGTGTCTTCGGCGGGTAGCACAGATACGCAGTATTTT	CSARVSSAGSTDTQYF
TRBV6-5	TRBJ2-7	TRBD2	NA	TGTGCCAGCAGTTACGGACTAGCGGGAGGGCCCGGGGAGCAGTACTTC	CASSYGLAGGPGEQYF
TRBV27	TRBJ1-5	NA	few	TGTGCCAGCATCCTAGGGGCAGCTAATCAGCCCCAGCATTTT	CASILGAANQPQHF
TRBV6-1	TRBJ2-3	NA	NA	TGTGCCAGCAGTGAGGGGCAGCGGCGCACAGATACGCAGTATTTT	CASSEGQRRTDTQYF
TRBV7-3	TRBJ2-3	NA	many	TGTGCCAGCAGCTTAGGAGGTGGGGAGGATACGCAGTATTTT	CASSLGGGEDTQYF
TRBV24-1	TRBJ2-1	NA	many	TGTGCCACCAGTGAGCAGGGGACCGCGCAATATGAGCAGTTCTTC	CATSEQGTAQYEQFF
TRBV7-9	TRBJ1-3	TRBD1	many	TGTGCCAGCAGCCCCCGGGACAGAGGAAACACCATATATTTT	CASSPRDRGNTIYF
TRBV18	TRBJ2-7	TRBD2	many	TGTGCCAGCTCACCTGCTGGGGGGGTGCTAGCGGGAGTTCGCGAGCAGTACTTC	CASSPAGGVLAGVREQYF
TRBV18	TRBJ2-1	NA	many	TGTGCCAGCTACACCCGGGACGGCAGCCTCAATGAGCAGTTCTTC	CASYTRDGSLNEQFF
TRBV7-9	TRBJ2-5	TRBD1	NA	TGTGCCAGCAGCGCCGACAGGGCCCGGCCGGAGACCCAGTACTTC	CASSADRARPETQYF
TRBV19	TRBJ2-2	TRBD2	NA	TGTGCCAGTCTTTCCGGGACTAGCGGGTCGGAAAACACCGGGGAGCTGTTTTTT	CASLSGTSGSENTGELFF
TRBV5-1	TRBJ2-2	TRBD2	NA	TGCGCCAGCCAGACTAGCGGGTCTGCGCGGAACACCGGGGAGCTGTTTTTT	CASQTSGSARNTGELFF
TRBV13	TRBJ1-1	TRBD1	NA	TGTGCCAGCAGCTTATCGTCAGGGGGCAACACTGAAGCTTTCTTT	CASSLSSGGNTEAFF
TRBV20-1	TRBJ2-3	TRBD2	many	TGCAGTGCACTTACTAGCGGGACAAATACGCAGTATTTT	CSALTSGTNTQYF
TRBV5-5	TRBJ2-3	TRBD2	many	TGTGCCAGCAGTCTGGGACTAGCGGACACAGATACGCAGTATTTT	CASSLGLADTDTQYF
TRBV12-3/TRBV12-4	TRBJ1-2	NA	NA	TGTGCCAGCAGTTTTTTGTCAGGGGATGGCTACACCTTC	CASSFLSGDGYTF